Described below is a single T cell receptor beta chain sequence and its context. The target antigen is unknown. This sample was taken from a study of OX40 agonist ivuxolimab in advanced cancers. Study-wide background: Each patient was given ivuxolimab into a vein every 2 weeks, at 0.01 to 10 mg/kg.

Autoimmune disease history or systemic immunosuppression was exclusionary. General study results and limits: At 0.1-3.0 mg/kg, partial responders had clonal expansion among the lowest observed.

In germline, CDR1 is SEHNR, CDR2 FQNEAQ (reference sequence). The CDR3 has 15 residues. V lost 4 bases to trimming and J lost 0 bases; unmatched junction nucleotides: 5. Here immunoSEQ multiplex PCR was the method, and the copy in TCRdb shows in-frame clones only, minus some. The sample shows approximately 97,000 clones, 85% to 90% of them seen only once. The specimen was CD4+ or CD8+ T cells sorted from blood, collected in a trial of the OX40 agonist ivuxolimab. The sequence was obtained from an adult with an advanced solid tumor such as melanoma, head and neck, liver or kidney cancer. This chain connects TRBV7-9 to TRBJ1-2; 7 nucleotides line up with TRBD1. Here the CDR3 DNA reads TGTGCCAGCAGCTCGACAGGGCTTCCTAACTATGGCTACACCTTC. It encodes CASSSTGLPNYGYTF. The complete variable domain, with remaining parts taken from reference TRBV7-9 and TRBJ1-2, reads DTGVSQNPRHKITKRGQNVTFRCDPISEHNRLYWYRQTLGQGPEFLTYFQNEAQLEKSRLLSDRFSAERPKGSFSTLEIQRTEQGDSAMYLCASSSTGLPNYGYTFGSGTRLTVV.